The next 21 T cell receptor beta chains were all read from a single sample in a study of cytomegalovirus exposure and HLA in healthy donors. The PCR made use of 60 Vbeta and 13 Jbeta primers. Data came from immunoSEQ multiplex PCR; TCRdb stores just in-frame clones and leaves some out. The sample contains roughly 240,000 clones, more than 70% of which appear only once. The sample comprised PBMCs. The receptors shown here come from a boy aged 5-17 years in good health and CMV-seronegative.

The CDR3 reads CAGGGGGGQPQHF. DNA of the CDR3: TGTGCAGGGGGGGGCGGCGGCGGGCAGCCCCAGCATTTT. The chain employs TRBV30 and TRBJ1-5; tentative D call: TRBD1 (6 bases). Germline V CDR1 and CDR2: GTSNPN, SVGIG (reference sequence). The CDR3 runs to 13 residues.

This sequence joins TRBV7-8 and TRBJ2-2, with 9 bases matching TRBD1. From germline, CDR1 is SGHVS and CDR2 FQNEAQ. The CDR3 extends over 17 amino acids. The junction had 8 bases not matched to a gene; V was cut back by 4 bases and J by 2 bases. Here the CDR3 DNA reads TGTGCCAGCAGCTCCCGGGACAGGGTTGCTAACACCGGGGAGCTGTTTTTT. Translation: CASSSRDRVANTGELFF.

CDR3 protein: CASSRTGASFEQYF. CDR3 coding DNA: TGTGCCAGCAGTCGGACAGGGGCCTCGTTCGAGCAGTACTTC. The chain links TRBV2 to TRBJ2-7; 9 bases map to TRBD1. Germline loops: CDR1 SNHLY, CDR2 FYNNEI. The V and J ends lost 5 bases and 6 bases, in that order; junction bases with no gene match: 8. The CDR3 length is 14 residues.

The sample holds one count of this clone. CDR3 region: CASSMNGESSYEQYF. CDR3 DNA sequence: TGTGCCAGTAGTATGAACGGGGAGAGCTCCTACGAGCAGTACTTC. The chain couples TRBV19 to TRBJ2-7, with TRBD2 as a possible D gene (5 bases). Germline V gene lookup returns CDR1 LNHDA and CDR2 SQIVND (reference sequence). The V and J ends lost 3 bases and 0 bases respectively, with 12 bases between them. The length of the CDR3 is 15 residues.

V usage is TRBV5-6 and J usage is TRBJ2-1; a weak D match, TRBD2 (6 bases). The CDR3 has 12 amino acids. CDR1 SGHDT and CDR2 YYEEEE come from the germline V gene. Deletions cut 0 bases from V and 10 bases from J, with 8 bases between. The CDR3 nucleotides are TGTGCCAGCAGCTTGGTAGCGGCGGAGCAGTTCTTC. This encodes CASSLVAAEQFF.

The rearrangement links TRBV5-1 to TRBJ2-7, with TRBD2 matching 10 bases. Germline trimming cut 1 base from V and 6 bases from J; bases unmatched to any gene: 4. The CDR3 contains 14 residues. Germline V gives CDR1 SGHRS, CDR2 YFSETQ. The CDR3 loop reads CASSLFASGGEQYF. Written as DNA, the CDR3 is TGCGCCAGCAGCTTGTTTGCTAGCGGGGGCGAGCAGTACTTC.

The chain joins TRBV7-9 to TRBJ2-5, with 9 bases lining up with TRBD1. Germline CDR1 reads SEHNR; CDR2 reads FQNEAQ (reference sequence). V gave up 4 bases and J gave up 5 bases; unmatched junction bases: 11. This CDR3 has 16 residues. In DNA form, the CDR3 reads TGTGCCAGCAGCTCGACCCCGGGACAGGGTCGCGAGACCCAGTACTTC. Its protein product is CASSSTPGQGRETQYF. Using reference TRBV7-9 and TRBJ2-5 for the parts outside the CDR3, the full variable domain is DTGVSQNPRHKITKRGQNVTFRCDPISEHNRLYWYRQTLGQGPEFLTYFQNEAQLEKSRLLSDRFSAERPKGSFSTLEIQRTEQGDSAMYLCASSSTPGQGRETQYFGPGTRLLVL.

In its sample, this clone was seen once. This chain joins TRBV30 and TRBJ1-2, with 9 bases matching TRBD1. J lost 8 bases, V lost 3 bases, and 7 bases had no gene match. The CDR3 contains 13 residues. The V gene's germline CDR1 is GTSNPN and CDR2 SVGIG (reference sequence). The CDR3 reads CAWSLGTGYGYTF. The CDR3 nucleotides are TGTGCCTGGAGCCTCGGGACAGGGTACGGCTACACCTTC.

This chain uses TRBV9 with TRBJ2-3, with D hard to call. The germline V gene encodes CDR1 SGDLS and CDR2 YYNGEE. The CDR3 has 14 residues. V was cut by 4 bases and J by 2 bases, with 11 bases left in between. The CDR3 loop reads CASSISEITDTQYF. CDR3 in DNA: TGTGCCAGCAGCATTTCGGAGATCACAGATACGCAGTATTTT. Variable domain in full (rest from reference TRBV9 and TRBJ2-3): DSGVTQTPKHLITATGQRVTLRCSPRSGDLSVYWYQQSLDQGLQFLIQYYNGEERAKGNILERFSAQQFPDLHSELNLSSLELGDSALYFCASSISEITDTQYFGPGTRLTVL.

The chain is built from TRBV19 and TRBJ1-2; TRBD1 agrees at 7 bases. V lost 6 bases and J lost 4; bases outside the gene matches: 8. Germline V lookup: CDR1 LNHDA, CDR2 SQIVND (reference sequence). The CDR3 consists of 14 residues. The CDR3 DNA sequence: TGTGCCAGTAGCCCAGGACAGGCGCCCTATGGCTACACCTTC. Translating it yields CASSPGQAPYGYTF.

The chain is built from TRBV6-1 and TRBJ2-7; 10 nucleotides agree with TRBD1. The V and J ends lost 2 bases and 4 bases, in that order; junction bases with no gene match: 5. The germline V gene encodes CDR1 MNHNS and CDR2 SASEGT. The CDR3 is 15 residues long. For the CDR3, the DNA is TGTGCCAGCAGTGAAAGGACAGGGGGTAGTTACGAGCAGTACTTC. It codes for CASSERTGGSYEQYF.

DNA for the CDR3: TGTGCCACCAGCAGAGGGGCTCGGGGTTCGGGAGGAGAGACCCAGTACTTC. Translation: CATSRGARGSGGETQYF. The gene calls are TRBV15 and TRBJ2-5; 7 bases match TRBD2. The CDR3 consists of 17 residues. Germline V lookup: CDR1 LNHNV, CDR2 YYDKDF (reference sequence). J lost 4 bases, V lost 1 base, and 12 bases had no gene match.

The chain employs TRBV7-9 and TRBJ1-2; D is undetermined. The CDR3 covers 12 residues. Germline CDR1 and CDR2: SEHNR and FQNEAQ (reference sequence). V was shortened by 4 bases and J by 7 bases, with 10 bases between the two germline ends. In DNA form, the CDR3 reads TGTGCCAGCAGCTCAGAGGGAGGTGGCTACACCTTC. It yields the protein CASSSEGGGYTF.

This clone has a handful of counts. CDR3 sequence reads: CASSPLSSTDTQYF. For the CDR3, the DNA is TGCGCCAGCAGTCCCTTGAGCAGCACAGATACGCAGTATTTT. This chain joins TRBV5-1 and TRBJ2-3; D not certain. The CDR3 is made up of 14 amino acids. V was shortened by 5 bases and J by 0 bases, with 10 bases between the two germline ends. CDR1 SGHRS and CDR2 YFSETQ come from the germline V gene.

The CDR3 loop reads CAWSVPSRFMNTEAFF. The CDR3 DNA reads as TGTGCCTGGAGTGTACCTTCCAGGTTCATGAACACTGAAGCTTTCTTT. The chain joins TRBV30 to TRBJ1-1; D is unresolved. The CDR3 is 16 residues long. CDR1 and CDR2 from the germline V gene are GTSNPN and SVGIG (reference sequence). V was clipped by 0 bases and J by 0 bases, with 14 bases between them.

This sequence joins TRBV14 and TRBJ1-3; a weak D match, TRBD1 (5 bases). The CDR3 has 16 residues. Deletions cut 6 bases from V and 1 base from J, with 16 bases between. CDR1 is SGHDN and CDR2 is FVKESK in the germline V gene. Written as DNA, the CDR3 is TGTGCCAGCAGAGGAGGGGTACCCACTTCTGGAAACACCATATATTTT. It is translated as CASRGGVPTSGNTIYF. Full variable domain (outside the CDR3, taken from reference TRBV14 and TRBJ1-3): EAGVTQFPSHSVIEKGQTVTLRCDPISGHDNLYWYRRVMGKEIKFLLHFVKESKQDESGMPNNRFLAERTGGTYSTLKVQPAELEDSGVYFCASRGGVPTSGNTIYFGEGSWLTVV.

This chain joins TRBV29-1 and TRBJ1-2; 11 bases are a match to TRBD1. Germline CDR1 SQVTM, CDR2 ANQGSEA. The trim removed 5 bases at V and 7 bases at J, leaving 6 bases unmatched. The CDR3 has 13 amino acids. The CDR3 spells CSVSRTGGFGYTF. The CDR3 nucleotides read TGCAGCGTTTCCCGGACAGGGGGCTTTGGCTACACCTTC.

The CDR3 loop is CAWSVLAGVSNEQFF. CDR3 nucleotides: TGTGCCTGGAGCGTCCTAGCGGGAGTGAGCAATGAGCAGTTCTTC. The V call is TRBV30, the J call TRBJ2-1, with TRBD2 matching 10 bases. The V segment lost 3 bases and the J segment 6 bases; nucleotides outside the gene matches: 8. Germline lookup yields CDR1 GTSNPN and CDR2 SVGIG (reference sequence). The CDR3 consists of 15 residues.

The V call is TRBV6-6, the J call TRBJ2-7, with 8 nucleotides matching TRBD1. CDR3 size: 14 residues. V was clipped by 6 bases and J by 0 bases; unmatched bases: 4. Germline V CDR1 and CDR2: MNHNY, SVGAGI (reference sequence). The CDR3 here is CASRGQDLSYEQYF. The CDR3 nucleotides read TGTGCCAGCAGGGGACAGGACCTCTCCTACGAGCAGTACTTC.

This clone was counted a single time. The chain recombines TRBV27 with TRBJ2-3; a weak D match, TRBD1 (5 bases). The germline gives CDR1 MNHEY, CDR2 SMNVEV (reference sequence). The germline V and J ends were trimmed by 1 base and 4 bases, with 9 bases remaining between them. This CDR3 contains 14 residues. CDR3 amino acids: CASSLFRVSDTQYF. The DNA of the CDR3 is TGTGCCAGCAGTTTATTCAGGGTGTCAGATACGCAGTATTTT.

The chain links TRBV5-4 to TRBJ1-1; TRBD1 is a possible D gene (5 bases). V was clipped by 5 bases and J by 0 bases, with 11 bases between them. CDR3 length: 14 amino acids. Germline loops: CDR1 SGHNT, CDR2 YYREEE (reference sequence). CDR3 bases: TGTGCCAGCAGTCTGACAGTCATGAACACTGAAGCTTTCTTT. Residues: CASSLTVMNTEAFF.